The sequence of this TCR beta chain was determined in a study of radiotherapy plus CTLA-4 blockade in lung cancer. Study-level background: For 18% of patients, objective responses occurred, and around 31% had disease control. Study-level results: Dynamics of early blood T cell clones, together with interferon-beta, were reportedly the best predictors of response. There was expansion of tumor-derived TCR clones in blood after radiotherapy plus ipilimumab.

Details on this clone: Its antigen is not identified.

Those patients who had chemo-refractory metastatic non-small-cell lung cancer were given focal radiation along with CTLA-4 blockade through ipilimumab. Trimming pared 4 bases from V and 6 bases from J, leaving 15 bases between. The CDR3 extends over 14 amino acids. Germline V gene sequence: CDR1 LNHDA, CDR2 SQIVND (reference sequence). Generated by immunoSEQ multiplex PCR, the TCRdb table keeps only in-frame clones and is missing some. The table has 110,000 or so clones, 78% seen once. The material was peripheral blood, obtained from a patient treated with radiotherapy plus ipilimumab. The clonotype was recovered from a human donor with non-small cell lung cancer who had a partial response to radiotherapy plus ipilimumab. V is TRBV19 and J is TRBJ1-1; D not resolved. CDR3 nucleotide sequence: TGTGCCAGTAGTACCTTTGTGGGAGTCCCTGAAGCTTTCTTT. Its protein is CASSTFVGVPEAFF.